This T cell receptor (beta chain) was sequenced in a study of CD8 T cells in ankylosing spondylitis. Whole-study results and caveats: Clones that were linked to disease were CD8+ and were relatively rare in peripheral blood. Matched synovial fluid from ankylosing spondylitis patients was reported to be enriched for disease-linked clones. Several highly homologous variants formed a TCR beta motif that appeared characteristic of ankylosing spondylitis blood.

In germline, CDR1 is SGHTA, CDR2 FQGNSA. Unmatched junction bases numbered 4, after V lost 4 bases and J lost 7 bases. This CDR3 is built from 13 residues. 5'-RACE, quantitative and with molecular barcodes, yielded the TCR beta libraries. TCRdb reprocessed the 5' RACE reads via MiXCR and lists one record per CDR3 protein. This sample yields approximately 300,000 distinct CDR3 sequences, of which approximately 8% are seen a single time; about 14% belongs to the top ten. As concerns this clonotype: Its antigen is not known.

The sample comprised blood, either unsorted or a sorted T cell fraction (not recorded which). This TCR was sampled from a male donor with ankylosing spondylitis. The chain uses TRBV7-2 and TRBJ1-5, with 7 bases aligning to TRBD1. CDR3 sequence: CASSSTGNQPQHF. In DNA, the CDR3 is TGTGCCAGCAGCTCGACAGGGAACCAGCCCCAGCATTTT.